The sequence of this T cell receptor (beta chain) was determined in a study of regulatory T cells in long-lasting Graves disease. This clonotype was seen ten or more times. Its target is unknown. Germline-derived CDR1 and CDR2 are SGDLS and YYNGEE. V was trimmed by 3 bases and J by 1 base, leaving 13 bases between them. CDR3 size: 15 residues. Study results and limitations: The study found persistent patients shared more public clonotypes (roughly 2,600) than new patients (approximately 970).

Time point specified: newly diagnosed GD, antithyroid drugs for less than 3 months. The authors made the TCR library using RNA they extracted from PBMCs. The patients included were those that came from an endocrinology department in Xi'an, China. Assembly of TCR beta libraries relied on iRepertoire HTBI primers together with Arm-PCR of CDR3 regions. One entry per CDR3 protein results from TCRdb running MiXCR on the multiplex PCR reads. The sample includes 600,000 to 650,000 distinct CDR3 sequences, 16% seen only once; the top ten take about 20%. The same data also contributed to another study, on T cells in Graves' hyperthyroidism and ophthalmopathy. According to that study: Patients were excluded for uncontrolled infection, other autoimmune disease, pregnancy or lactation.

This clonotype originated in a woman aged 25 to 45 with Graves disease. The sample was peripheral blood mononuclear cells (PBMCs), taken at new diagnosis, from a patient treated with antithyroid drugs. V gene TRBV9 combines with J gene TRBJ1-1; a weak D match, TRBD1 (6 bases). CDR3 sequence (DNA): TGTGCCAGCAGCGGCCGGGACACCCCGAACACTGAAGCTTTCTTT. Protein product: CASSGRDTPNTEAFF.